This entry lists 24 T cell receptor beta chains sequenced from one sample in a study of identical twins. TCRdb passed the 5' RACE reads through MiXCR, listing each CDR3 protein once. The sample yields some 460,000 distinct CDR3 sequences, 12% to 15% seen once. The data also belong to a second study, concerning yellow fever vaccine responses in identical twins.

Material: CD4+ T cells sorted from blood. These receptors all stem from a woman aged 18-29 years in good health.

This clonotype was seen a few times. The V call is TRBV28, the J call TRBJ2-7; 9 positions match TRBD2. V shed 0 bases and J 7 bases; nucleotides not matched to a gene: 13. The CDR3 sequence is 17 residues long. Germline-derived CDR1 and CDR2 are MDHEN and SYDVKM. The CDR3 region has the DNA TGTGCCAGCAGTTTATGGTTCGGGGGGGCTAGCGGGACGGAGCAGTACTTC. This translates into CASSLWFGGASGTEQYF.

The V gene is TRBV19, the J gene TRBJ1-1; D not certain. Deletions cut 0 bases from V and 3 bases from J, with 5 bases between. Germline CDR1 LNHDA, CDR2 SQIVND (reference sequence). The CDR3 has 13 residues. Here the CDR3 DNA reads TGTGCCAGTAGTATAGAGGGTTACACTGAAGCTTTCTTT. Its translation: CASSIEGYTEAFF.

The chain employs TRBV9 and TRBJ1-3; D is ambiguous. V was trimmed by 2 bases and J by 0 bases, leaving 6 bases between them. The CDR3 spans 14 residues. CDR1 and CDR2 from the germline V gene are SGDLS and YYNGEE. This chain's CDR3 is CASSVFDSGNTIYF. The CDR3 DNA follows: TGTGCCAGCAGCGTTTTTGACTCTGGAAACACCATATATTTT.

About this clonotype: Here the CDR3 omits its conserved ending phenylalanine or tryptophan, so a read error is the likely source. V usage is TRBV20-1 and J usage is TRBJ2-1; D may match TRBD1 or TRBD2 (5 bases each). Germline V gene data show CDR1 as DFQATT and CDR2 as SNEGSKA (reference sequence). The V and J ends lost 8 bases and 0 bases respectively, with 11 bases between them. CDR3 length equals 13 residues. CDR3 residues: CSTTGTSYNEQFL. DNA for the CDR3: TGCAGTACCACCGGGACCTCCTACAATGAGCAGTTCCTC.

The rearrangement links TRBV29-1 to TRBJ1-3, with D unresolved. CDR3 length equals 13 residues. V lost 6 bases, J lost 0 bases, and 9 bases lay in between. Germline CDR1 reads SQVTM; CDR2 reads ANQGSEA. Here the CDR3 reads CSVALHSGNTIYF. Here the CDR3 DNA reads TGCAGCGTCGCACTTCACTCTGGAAACACCATATATTTT.

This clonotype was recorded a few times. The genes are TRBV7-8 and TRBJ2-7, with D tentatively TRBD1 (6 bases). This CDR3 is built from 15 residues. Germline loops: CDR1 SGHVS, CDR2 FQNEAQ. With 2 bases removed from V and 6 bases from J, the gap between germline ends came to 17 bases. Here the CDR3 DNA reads TGTGCCAGCAGCTTAATAGCAGGGGCGCAGGGCGAGCAGTACTTC. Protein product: CASSLIAGAQGEQYF.

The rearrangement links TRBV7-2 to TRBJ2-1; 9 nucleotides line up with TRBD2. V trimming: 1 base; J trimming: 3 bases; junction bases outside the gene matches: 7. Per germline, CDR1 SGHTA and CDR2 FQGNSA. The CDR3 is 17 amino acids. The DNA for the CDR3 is TGTGCCAGCAGCTTAGAAGCTAGCGGGGCCCTCTACAATGAGCAGTTCTTC. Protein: CASSLEASGALYNEQFF.

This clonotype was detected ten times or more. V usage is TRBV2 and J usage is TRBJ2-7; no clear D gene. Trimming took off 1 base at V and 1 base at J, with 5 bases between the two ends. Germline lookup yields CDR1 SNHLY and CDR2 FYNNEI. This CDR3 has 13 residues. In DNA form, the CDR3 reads TGTGCCAGCAGTGAAGTCCTATCCTACGAGCAGTACTTC. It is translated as CASSEVLSYEQYF.

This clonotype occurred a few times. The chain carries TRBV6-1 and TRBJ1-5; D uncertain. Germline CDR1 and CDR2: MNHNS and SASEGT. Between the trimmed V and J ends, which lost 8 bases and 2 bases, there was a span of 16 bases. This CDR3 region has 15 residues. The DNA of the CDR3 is TGTGCCAGCTCTCTATTGACCGCGGGCAATCAGCCCCAGCATTTT. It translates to CASSLLTAGNQPQHF.

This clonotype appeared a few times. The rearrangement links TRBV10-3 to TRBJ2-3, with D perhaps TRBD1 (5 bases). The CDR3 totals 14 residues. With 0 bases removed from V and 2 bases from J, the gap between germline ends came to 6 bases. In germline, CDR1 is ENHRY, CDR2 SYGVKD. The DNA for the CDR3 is TGTGCCATCAGTGAGTCAGGGGACACAGATACGCAGTATTTT. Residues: CAISESGDTDTQYF.

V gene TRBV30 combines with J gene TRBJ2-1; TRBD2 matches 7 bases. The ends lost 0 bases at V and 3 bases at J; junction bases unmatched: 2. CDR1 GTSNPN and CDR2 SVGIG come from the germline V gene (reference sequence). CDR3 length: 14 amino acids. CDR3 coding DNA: TGTGCCTGGAGTGTGGCTAGCGGCTACAATGAGCAGTTCTTC. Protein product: CAWSVASGYNEQFF.

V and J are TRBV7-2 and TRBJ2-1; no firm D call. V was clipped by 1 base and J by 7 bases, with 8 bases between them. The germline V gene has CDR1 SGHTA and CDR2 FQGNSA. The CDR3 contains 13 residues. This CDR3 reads CASSLEVANEQFF. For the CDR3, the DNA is TGTGCCAGCAGCTTAGAGGTTGCTAATGAGCAGTTCTTC.

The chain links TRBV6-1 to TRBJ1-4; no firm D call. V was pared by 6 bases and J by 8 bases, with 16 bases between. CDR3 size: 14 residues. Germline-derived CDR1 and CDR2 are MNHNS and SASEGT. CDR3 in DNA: TGTGCCAGCAGCCTTACCAATCTGGGGGAAAAACTGTTTTTT. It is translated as CASSLTNLGEKLFF.

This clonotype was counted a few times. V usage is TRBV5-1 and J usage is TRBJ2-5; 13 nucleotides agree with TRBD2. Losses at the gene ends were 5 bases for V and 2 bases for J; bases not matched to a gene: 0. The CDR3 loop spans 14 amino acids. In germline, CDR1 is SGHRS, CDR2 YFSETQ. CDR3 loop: CASRTSGGQETQYF. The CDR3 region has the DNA TGCGCCAGCAGGACTAGCGGGGGGCAAGAGACCCAGTACTTC.

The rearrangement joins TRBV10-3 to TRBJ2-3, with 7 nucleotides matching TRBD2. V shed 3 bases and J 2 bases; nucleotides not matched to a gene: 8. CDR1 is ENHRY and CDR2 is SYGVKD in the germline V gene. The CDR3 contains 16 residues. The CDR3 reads CAISERTAGVTDTQYF. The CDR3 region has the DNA TGTGCCATCAGTGAACGGACTGCGGGGGTCACAGATACGCAGTATTTT.

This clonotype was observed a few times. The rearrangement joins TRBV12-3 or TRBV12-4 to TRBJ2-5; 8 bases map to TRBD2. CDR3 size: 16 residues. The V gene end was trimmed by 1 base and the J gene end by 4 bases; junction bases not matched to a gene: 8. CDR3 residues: CASSLVAGLVPETQYF. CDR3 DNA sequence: TGTGCCAGCAGTTTAGTCGCGGGACTAGTACCAGAGACCCAGTACTTC.

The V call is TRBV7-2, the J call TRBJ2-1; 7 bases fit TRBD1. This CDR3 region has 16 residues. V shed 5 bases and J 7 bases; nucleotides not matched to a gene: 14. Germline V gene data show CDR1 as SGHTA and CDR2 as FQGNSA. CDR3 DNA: TGTGCCAGCAGCCCCCGAAGGGGGCTTTCGGGGAATGAGCAGTTCTTC. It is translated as CASSPRRGLSGNEQFF. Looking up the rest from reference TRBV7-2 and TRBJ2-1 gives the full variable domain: GAGVSQSPSNKVTEKGKDVELRCDPISGHTALYWYRQSLGQGLEFLIYFQGNSAPDKSGLPSDRFSAERTGGSVSTLTIQRTQQEDSAVYLCASSPRRGLSGNEQFFGPGTRLTVL.

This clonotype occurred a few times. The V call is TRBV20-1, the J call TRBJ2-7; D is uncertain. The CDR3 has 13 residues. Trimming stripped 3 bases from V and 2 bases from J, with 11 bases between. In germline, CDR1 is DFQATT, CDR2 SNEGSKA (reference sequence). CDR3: CSASERSPYEQYF. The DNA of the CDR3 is TGCAGTGCTAGTGAACGGAGCCCCTACGAGCAGTACTTC.

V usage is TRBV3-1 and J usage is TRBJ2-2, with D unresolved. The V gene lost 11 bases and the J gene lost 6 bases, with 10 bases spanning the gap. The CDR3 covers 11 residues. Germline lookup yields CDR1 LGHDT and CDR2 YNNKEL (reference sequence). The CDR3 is CASTISGELFF. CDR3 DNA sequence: TGTGCCTCCACTATTTCCGGGGAGCTGTTTTTT.

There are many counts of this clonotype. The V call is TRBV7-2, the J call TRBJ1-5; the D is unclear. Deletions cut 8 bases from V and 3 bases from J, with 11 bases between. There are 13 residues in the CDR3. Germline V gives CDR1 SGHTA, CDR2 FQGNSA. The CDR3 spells CASGGRANQPQHF. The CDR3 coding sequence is TGTGCCAGCGGTGGGAGGGCCAATCAGCCCCAGCATTTT. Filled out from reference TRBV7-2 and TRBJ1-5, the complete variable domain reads GAGVSQSPSNKVTEKGKDVELRCDPISGHTALYWYRQSLGQGLEFLIYFQGNSAPDKSGLPSDRFSAERTGGSVSTLTIQRTQQEDSAVYLCASGGRANQPQHFGDGTRLSIL.

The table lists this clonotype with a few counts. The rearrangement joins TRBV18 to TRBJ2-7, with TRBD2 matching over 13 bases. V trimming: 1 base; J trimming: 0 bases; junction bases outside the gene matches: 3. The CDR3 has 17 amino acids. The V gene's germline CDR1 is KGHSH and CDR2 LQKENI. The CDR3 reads CASSPLGTSGTSYEQYF. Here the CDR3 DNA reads TGTGCCAGCTCACCACTGGGGACTAGCGGGACCTCCTACGAGCAGTACTTC.

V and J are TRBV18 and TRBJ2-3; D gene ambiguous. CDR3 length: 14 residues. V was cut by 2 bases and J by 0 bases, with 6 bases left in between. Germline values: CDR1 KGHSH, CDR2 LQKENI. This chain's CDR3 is CASSPLGSTDTQYF. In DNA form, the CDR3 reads TGTGCCAGCTCACCATTGGGCAGCACAGATACGCAGTATTTT.

CDR3 sequence: CSVGPGLGDFTDTQYF. The DNA for the CDR3 is TGCAGCGTGGGTCCGGGACTAGGGGATTTTACAGATACGCAGTATTTT. The chain uses TRBV29-1 and TRBJ2-3, with TRBD2 identical over 8 bases. This CDR3 has 16 amino acids. The V segment lost 6 bases and the J segment 3 bases; nucleotides outside the gene matches: 14. Germline lookup yields CDR1 SQVTM and CDR2 ANQGSEA.

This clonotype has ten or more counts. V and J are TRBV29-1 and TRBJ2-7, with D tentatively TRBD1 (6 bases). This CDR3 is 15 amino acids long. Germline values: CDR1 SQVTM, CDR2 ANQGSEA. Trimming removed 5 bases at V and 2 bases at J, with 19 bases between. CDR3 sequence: CSVPTGQGIPYEQYF. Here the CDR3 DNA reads TGCAGCGTTCCCACTGGCCAGGGGATCCCCTACGAGCAGTACTTC.